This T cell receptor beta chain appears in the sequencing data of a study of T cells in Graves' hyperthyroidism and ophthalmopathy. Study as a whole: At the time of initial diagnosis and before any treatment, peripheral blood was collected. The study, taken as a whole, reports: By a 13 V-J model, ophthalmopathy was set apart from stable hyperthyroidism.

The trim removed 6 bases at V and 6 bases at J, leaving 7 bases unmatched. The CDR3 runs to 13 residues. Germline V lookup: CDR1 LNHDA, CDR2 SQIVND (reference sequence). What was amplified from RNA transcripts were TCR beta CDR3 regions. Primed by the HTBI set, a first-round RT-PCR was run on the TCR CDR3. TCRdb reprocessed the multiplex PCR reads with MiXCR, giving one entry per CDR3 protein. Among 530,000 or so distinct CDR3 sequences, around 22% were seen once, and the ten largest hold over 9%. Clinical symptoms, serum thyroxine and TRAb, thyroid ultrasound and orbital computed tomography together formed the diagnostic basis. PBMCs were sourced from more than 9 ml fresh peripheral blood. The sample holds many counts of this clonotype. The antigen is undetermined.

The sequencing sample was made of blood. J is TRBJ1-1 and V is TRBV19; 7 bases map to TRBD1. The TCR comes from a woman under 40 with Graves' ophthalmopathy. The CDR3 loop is CASREQGLSEAFF. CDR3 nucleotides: TGTGCCAGTAGGGAACAGGGGCTCTCTGAAGCTTTCTTT.